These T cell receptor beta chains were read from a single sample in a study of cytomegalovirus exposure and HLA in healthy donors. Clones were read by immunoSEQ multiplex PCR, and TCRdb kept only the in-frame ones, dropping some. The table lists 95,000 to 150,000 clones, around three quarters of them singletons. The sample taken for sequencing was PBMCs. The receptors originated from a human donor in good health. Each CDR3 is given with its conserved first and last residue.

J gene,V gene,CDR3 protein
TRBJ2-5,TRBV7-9,CASSSPPGLAEETQYF
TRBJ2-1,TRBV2,CASSGISGRGEQFF
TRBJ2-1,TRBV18,CASSVNNEQFF
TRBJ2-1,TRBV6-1,CASTVAGGVTNEQFF
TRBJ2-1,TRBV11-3,CASNGRAGGPSEQFF
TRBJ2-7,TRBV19,CASSIPGTSGRYEQYF
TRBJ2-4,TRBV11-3,CASSLAGLTAEVAKNIQYF
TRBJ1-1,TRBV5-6,CASSSRMATEAFF
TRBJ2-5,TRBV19,CASSKGRETGQYF
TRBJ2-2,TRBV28,CASSFKRRRGTGELFF
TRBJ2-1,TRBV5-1,CASSSLAGGYSYNEQFF
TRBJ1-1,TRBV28,CASSFNTWGLNTEAFF
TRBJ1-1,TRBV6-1,CASSLTGDTEAFF
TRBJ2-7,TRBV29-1,CSAPGQAGNEQYF
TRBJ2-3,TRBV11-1,CASSLAQLSAGDTQYF